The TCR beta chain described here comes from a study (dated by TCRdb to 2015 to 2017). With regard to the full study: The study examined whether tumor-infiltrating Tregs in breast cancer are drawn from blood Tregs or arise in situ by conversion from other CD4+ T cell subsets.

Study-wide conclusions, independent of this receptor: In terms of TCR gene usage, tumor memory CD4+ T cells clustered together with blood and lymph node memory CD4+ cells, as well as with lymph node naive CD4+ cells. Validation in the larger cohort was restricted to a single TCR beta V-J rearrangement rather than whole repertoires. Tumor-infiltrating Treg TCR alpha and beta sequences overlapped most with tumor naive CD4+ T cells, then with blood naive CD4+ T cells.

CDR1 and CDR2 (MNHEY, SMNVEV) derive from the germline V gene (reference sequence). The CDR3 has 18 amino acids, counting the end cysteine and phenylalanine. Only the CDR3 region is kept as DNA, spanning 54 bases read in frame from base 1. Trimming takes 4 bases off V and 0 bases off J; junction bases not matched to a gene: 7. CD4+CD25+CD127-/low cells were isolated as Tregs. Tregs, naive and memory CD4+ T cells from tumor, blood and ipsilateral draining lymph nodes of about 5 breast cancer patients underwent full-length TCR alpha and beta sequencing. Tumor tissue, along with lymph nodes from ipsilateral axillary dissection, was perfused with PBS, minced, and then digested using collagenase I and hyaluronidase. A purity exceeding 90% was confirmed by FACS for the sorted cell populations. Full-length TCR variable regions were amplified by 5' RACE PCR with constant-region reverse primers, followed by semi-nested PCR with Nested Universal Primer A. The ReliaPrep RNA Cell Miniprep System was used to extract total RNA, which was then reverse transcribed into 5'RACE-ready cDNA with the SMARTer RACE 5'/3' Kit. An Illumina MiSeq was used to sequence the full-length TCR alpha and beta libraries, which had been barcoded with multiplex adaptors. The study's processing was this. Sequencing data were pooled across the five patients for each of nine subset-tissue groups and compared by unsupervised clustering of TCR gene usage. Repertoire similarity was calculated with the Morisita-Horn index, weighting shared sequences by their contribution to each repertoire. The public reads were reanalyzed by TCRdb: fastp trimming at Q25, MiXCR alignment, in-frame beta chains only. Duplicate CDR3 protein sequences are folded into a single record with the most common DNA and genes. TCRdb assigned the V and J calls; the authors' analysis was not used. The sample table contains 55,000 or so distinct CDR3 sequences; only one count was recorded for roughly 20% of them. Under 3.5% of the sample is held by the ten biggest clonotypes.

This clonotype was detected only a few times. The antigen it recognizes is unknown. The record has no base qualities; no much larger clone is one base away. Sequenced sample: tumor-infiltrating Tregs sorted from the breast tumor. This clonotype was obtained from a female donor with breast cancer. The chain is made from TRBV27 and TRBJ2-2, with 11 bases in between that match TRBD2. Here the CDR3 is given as CASSSLTSGKTNTGELFF. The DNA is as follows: TGTGCCAGCAGTTCCCTGACTAGCGGGAAGACGAACACCGGGGAGCTGTTTTTT.